One T cell receptor beta chain is described in this entry. The antigen is not known. Libraries were prepared by immunoSEQ multiplex PCR; TCRdb keeps only in-frame clonotypes and omits some of them. The sample has 140,000 to 150,000 clones, roughly 90% seen once; the top ten hold 1.1% to 1.5%. The record originates from a study of T cell responses to AZD1222 COVID-19 vaccine. General study findings and limits: Mostly white British, mostly female donors; authors suggested clonal diversity may be underestimated. Among those given AZD1222, only five or six were seropositive at baseline.

Unmatched junction bases numbered 9, after V lost 0 bases and J lost 6 bases. Germline V gives CDR1 WSHSY, CDR2 SAAADI. CDR3 length: 17 residues. The TCR was taken from an adult in good health. Sequencing was performed on peripheral blood, taken on day 0 of AZD1222 vaccination. The rearrangement joins TRBV10-2 to TRBJ2-3; 10 nucleotides agree with TRBD2. Here the CDR3 DNA reads TGCGCCAGCAGTGAGTCCCCGTTTAGCGGGAGGTTCGATACGCAGTATTTT. This codes for CASSESPFSGRFDTQYF.